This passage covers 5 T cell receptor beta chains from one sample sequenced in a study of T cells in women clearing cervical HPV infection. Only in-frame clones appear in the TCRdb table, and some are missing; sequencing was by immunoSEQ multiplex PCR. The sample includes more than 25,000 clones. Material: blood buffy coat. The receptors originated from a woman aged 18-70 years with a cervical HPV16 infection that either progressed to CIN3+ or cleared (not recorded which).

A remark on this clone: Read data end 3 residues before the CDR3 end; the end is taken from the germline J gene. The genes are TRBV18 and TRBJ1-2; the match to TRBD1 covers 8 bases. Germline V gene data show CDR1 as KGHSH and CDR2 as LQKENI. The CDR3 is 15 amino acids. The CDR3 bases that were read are TGTGCCAGCTCACCCGCACAGGGGGATGGCGATGAC. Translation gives CASSPAQGDGDD. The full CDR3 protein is CASSPAQGDGDDYTF.

CDR3 sequence: CASSPGTGTYEQYF. CDR3 bases read: TGTGCCAGTAGTCCCGGGACAGGGACCTACGAG. The chain is built from TRBV19 and TRBJ2-7; 9 positions agree with TRBD1. The read stops 3 residues short of the end of the CDR3; the missing end is completed from the germline J gene. This CDR3 spans 14 amino acids. The junction had 4 bases not matched to a gene; V was cut back by 5 bases and J by 2 bases. The germline V gene has CDR1 LNHDA and CDR2 SQIVND (reference sequence).

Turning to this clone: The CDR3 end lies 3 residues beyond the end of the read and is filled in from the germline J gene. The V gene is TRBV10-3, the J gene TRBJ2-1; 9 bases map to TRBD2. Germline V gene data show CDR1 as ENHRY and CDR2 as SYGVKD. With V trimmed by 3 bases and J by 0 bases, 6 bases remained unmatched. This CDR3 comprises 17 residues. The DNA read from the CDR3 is TGTGCCATCAGTGATACCTTTAGCGGGAGCTCCTACAATGAG. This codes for CAISDTFSGSSYNE. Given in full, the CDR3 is CAISDTFSGSSYNEQFF.

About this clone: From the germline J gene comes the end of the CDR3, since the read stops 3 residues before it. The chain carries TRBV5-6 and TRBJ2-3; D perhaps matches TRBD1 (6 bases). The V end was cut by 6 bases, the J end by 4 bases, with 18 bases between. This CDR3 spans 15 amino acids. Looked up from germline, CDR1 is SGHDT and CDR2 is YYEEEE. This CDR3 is CASTRRLSGADTQYF. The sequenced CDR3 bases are TGTGCCAGCACCCGGCGGCTCTCAGGGGCAGATACG. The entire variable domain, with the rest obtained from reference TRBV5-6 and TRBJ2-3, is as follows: DAGVTQSPTHLIKTRGQQVTLRCSPKSGHDTVSWYQQALGQGPQFIFQYYEEEERQRGNFPDRFSGHQFPNYSSELNVNALLLGDSALYLCASTRRLSGADTQYFGPGTRLTVL.

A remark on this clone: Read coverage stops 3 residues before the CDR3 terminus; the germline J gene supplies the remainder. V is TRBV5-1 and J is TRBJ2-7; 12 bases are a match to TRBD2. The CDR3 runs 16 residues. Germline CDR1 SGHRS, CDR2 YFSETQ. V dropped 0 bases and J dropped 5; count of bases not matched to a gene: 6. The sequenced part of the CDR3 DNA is TGCGCCAGCAGCTTGGCTAGCGGGAGGGCCGGACACGAG. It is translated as CASSLASGRAGHE. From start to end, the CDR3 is CASSLASGRAGHEQYF.